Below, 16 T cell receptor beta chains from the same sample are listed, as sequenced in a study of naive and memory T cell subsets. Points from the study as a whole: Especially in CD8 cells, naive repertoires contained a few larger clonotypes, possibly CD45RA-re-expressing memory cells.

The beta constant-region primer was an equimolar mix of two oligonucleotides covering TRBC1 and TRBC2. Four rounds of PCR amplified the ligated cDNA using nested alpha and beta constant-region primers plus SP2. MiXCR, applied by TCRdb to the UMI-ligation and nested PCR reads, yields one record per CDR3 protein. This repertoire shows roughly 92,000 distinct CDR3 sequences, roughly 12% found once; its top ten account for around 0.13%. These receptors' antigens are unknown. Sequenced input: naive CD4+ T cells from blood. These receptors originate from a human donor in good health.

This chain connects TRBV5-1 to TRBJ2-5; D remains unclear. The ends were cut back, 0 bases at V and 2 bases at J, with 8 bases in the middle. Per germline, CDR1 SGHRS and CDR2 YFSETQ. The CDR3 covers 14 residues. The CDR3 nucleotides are TGCGCCAGCAGCTTGGACTCGGTACAAGAGACCCAGTACTTC. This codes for CASSLDSVQETQYF.

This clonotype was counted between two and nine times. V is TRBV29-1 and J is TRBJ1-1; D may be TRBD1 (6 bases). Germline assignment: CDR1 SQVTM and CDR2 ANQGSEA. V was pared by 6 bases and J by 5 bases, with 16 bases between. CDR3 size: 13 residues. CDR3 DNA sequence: TGCAGCGTCCCACAGGGAATTGGTACTGAAGCTTTCTTT. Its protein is CSVPQGIGTEAFF.

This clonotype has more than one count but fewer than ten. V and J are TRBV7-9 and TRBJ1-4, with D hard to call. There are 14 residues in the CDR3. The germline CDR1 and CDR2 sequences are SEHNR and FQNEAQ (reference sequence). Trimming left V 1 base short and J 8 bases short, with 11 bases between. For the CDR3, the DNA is TGTGCCAGCAGCTTAGTCCCCAGCGGGGAAAAACTGTTTTTT. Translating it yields CASSLVPSGEKLFF.

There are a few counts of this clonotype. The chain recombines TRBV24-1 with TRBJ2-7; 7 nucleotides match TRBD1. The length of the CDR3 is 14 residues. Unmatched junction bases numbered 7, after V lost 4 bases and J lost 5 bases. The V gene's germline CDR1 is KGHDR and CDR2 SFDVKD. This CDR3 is CATSDPTGNDEQYF. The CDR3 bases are TGTGCCACCAGTGACCCGACAGGGAACGACGAGCAGTACTTC.

The CDR3 spells CASSQARTAKLSTDTQYF. For the CDR3, the DNA is TGCGCCAGCAGCCAAGCTCGGACAGCGAAGTTAAGCACAGATACGCAGTATTTT. The rearrangement joins TRBV4-3 to TRBJ2-3; tentatively, D is TRBD1 (6 bases). CDR1 and CDR2 from the germline V gene are LGHNA and YSLEER. This CDR3 has 18 amino acids. The V gene lost 1 base and the J gene lost 0 bases, with 17 bases spanning the gap.

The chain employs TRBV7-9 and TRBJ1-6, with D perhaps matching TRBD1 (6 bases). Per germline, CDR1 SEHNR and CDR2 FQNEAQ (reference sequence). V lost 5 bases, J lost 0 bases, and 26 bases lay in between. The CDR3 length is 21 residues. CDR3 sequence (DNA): TGTGCCAGCAGCCGCTCGGGGGCCGGGCTTAATATTGGCTCCTATAATTCACCCCTCCACTTT. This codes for CASSRSGAGLNIGSYNSPLHF.

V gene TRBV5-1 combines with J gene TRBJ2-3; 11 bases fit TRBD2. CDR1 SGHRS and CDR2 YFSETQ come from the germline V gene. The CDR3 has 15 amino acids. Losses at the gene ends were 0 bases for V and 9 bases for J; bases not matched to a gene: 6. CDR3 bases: TGCGCCAGCAGCTTGGGCACTAGCGGGAGTGAGACGCAGTATTTT. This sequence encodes CASSLGTSGSETQYF.

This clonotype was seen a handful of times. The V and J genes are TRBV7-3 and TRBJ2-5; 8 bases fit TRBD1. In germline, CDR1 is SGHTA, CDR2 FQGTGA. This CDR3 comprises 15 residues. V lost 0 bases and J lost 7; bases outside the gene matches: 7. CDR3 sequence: CASSLTSGGEGTQYF. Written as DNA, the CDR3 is TGTGCCAGCAGCTTAACGTCAGGGGGCGAGGGGACCCAGTACTTC.

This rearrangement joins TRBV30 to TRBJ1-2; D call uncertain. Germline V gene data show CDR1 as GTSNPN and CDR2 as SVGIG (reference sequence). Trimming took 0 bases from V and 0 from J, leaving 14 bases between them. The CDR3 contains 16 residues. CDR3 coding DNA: TGTGCCTGGAGTGTAGGGCGGACCGATGCTAACTATGGCTACACCTTC. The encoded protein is CAWSVGRTDANYGYTF.

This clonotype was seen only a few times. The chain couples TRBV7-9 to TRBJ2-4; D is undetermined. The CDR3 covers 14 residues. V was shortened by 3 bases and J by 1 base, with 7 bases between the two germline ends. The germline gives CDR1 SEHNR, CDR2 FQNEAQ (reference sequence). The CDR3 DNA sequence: TGTGCCAGCAGCTTTCTTAAGGCCAAAAACATTCAGTACTTC. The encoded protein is CASSFLKAKNIQYF.

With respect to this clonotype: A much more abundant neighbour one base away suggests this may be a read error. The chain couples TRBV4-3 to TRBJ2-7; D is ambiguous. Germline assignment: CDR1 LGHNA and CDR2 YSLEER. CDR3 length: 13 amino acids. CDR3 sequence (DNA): TGCGCCAGCAGCCTTGAAAGGTCCTACGAGCAGCACTTC. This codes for CASSLERSYEQHF.

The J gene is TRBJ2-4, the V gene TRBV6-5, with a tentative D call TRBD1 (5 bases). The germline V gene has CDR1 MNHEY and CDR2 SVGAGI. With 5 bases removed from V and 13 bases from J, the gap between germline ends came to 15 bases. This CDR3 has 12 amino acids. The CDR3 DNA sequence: TGTGCCAGCAGTGGACCCTTCTCAGGGCAGTACTTC. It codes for CASSGPFSGQYF.

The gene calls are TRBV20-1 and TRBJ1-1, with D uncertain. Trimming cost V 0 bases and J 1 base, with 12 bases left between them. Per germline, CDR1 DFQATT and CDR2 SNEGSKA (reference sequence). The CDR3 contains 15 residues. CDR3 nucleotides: TGCAGTGCTAGAGATCGAGACAAACCGAACACTGAAGCTTTCTTT. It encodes CSARDRDKPNTEAFF.

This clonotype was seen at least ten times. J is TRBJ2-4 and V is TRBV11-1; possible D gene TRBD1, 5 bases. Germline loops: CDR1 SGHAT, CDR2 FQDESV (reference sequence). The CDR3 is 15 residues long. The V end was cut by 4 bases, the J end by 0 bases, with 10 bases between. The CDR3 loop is CASSYAGLAKNIQYF. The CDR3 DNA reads TGTGCCAGCAGCTACGCAGGGTTAGCCAAAAACATTCAGTACTTC.

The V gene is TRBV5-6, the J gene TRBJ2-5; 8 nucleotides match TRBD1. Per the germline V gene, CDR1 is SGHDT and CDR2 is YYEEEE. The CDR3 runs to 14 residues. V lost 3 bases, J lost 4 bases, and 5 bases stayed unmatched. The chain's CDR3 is CASSSQTGVETQYF. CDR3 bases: TGTGCCAGCAGCTCCCAGACAGGGGTAGAGACCCAGTACTTC.

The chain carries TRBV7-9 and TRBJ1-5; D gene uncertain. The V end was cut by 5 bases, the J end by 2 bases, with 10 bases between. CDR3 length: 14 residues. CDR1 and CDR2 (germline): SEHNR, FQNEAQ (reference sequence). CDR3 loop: CASSAAGGNQPQHF. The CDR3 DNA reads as TGTGCCAGCAGCGCCGCTGGGGGCAATCAGCCCCAGCATTTT.